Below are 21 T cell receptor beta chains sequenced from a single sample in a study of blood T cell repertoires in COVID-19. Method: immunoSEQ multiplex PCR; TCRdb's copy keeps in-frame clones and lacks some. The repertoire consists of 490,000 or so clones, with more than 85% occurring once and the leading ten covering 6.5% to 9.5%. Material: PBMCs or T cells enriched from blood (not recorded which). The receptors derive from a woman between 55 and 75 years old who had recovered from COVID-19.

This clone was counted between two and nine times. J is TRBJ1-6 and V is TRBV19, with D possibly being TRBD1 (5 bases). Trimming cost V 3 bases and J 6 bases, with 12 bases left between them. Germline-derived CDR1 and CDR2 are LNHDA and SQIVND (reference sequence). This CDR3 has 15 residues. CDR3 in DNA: TGTGCCAGTAGTATGTTCCAGGGTGCTAATTCACCCCTCCACTTT. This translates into CASSMFQGANSPLHF. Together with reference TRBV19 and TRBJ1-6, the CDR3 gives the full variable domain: DGGITQSPKYLFRKEGQNVTLSCEQNLNHDAMYWYRQDPGQGLRLIYYSQIVNDFQKGDIAEGYSVSREKKESFPLTVTSAQKNPTAFYLCASSMFQGANSPLHFGNGTRLTVT.

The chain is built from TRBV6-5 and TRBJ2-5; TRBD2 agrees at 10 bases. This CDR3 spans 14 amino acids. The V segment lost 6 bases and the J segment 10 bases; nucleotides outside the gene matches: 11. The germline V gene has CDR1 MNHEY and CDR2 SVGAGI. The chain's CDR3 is CASSTGTSVGGQYF. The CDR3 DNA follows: TGTGCCAGCAGCACCGGGACTAGCGTTGGGGGCCAGTACTTC.

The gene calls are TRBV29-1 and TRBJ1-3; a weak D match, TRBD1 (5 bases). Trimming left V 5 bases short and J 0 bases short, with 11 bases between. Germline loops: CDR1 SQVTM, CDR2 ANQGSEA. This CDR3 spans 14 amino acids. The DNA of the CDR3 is TGCAGCGTTAATGGGGGGAACTCTGGAAACACCATATATTTT. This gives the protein CSVNGGNSGNTIYF.

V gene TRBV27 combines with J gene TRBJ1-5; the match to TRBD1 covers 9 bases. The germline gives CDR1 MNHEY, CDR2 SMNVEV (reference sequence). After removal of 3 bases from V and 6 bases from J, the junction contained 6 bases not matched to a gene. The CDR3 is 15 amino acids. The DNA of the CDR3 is TGTGCCAGCAGTTTGGGACAGGGACGTCTTCAGCCCCAGCATTTT. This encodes CASSLGQGRLQPQHF.

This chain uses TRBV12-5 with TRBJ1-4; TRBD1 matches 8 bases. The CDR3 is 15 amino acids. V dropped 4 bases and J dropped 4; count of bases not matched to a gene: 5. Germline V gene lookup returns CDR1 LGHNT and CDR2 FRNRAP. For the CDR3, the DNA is TGTGCTAGTGGTTCCAGGGGGCAGGGTAATGAAAAACTGTTTTTT. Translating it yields CASGSRGQGNEKLFF.

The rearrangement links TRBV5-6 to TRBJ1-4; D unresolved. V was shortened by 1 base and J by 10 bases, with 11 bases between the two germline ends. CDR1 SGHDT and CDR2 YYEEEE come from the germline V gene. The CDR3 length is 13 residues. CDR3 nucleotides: TGTGCCAGCAGCTTGAGGGAGGCGAGAAAACTGTTTTTT. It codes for CASSLREARKLFF.

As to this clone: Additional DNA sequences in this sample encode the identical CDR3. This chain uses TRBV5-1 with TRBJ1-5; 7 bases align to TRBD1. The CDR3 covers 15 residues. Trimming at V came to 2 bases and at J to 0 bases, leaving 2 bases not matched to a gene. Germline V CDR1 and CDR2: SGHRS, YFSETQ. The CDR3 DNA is TGCGCCAGCAGCTTACAGGGGACTAGCAATCAGCCCCAGCATTTT. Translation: CASSLQGTSNQPQHF.

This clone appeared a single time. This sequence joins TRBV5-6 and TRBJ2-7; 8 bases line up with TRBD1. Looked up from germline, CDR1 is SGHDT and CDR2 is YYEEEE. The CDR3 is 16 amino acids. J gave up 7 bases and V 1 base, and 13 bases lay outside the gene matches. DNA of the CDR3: TGTGCCAGCAGCTTGCTTGGGACAGGCGACTGGGGGGAGCAGTACGTC. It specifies CASSLLGTGDWGEQYV.

The CDR3 nucleotides are TGTGCCAGCAGTTTTGCCCTAGGAGGCAATCAGCCCCAGCATTTT. It codes for CASSFALGGNQPQHF. The genes are TRBV27 and TRBJ1-5, with no clear D. V lost 3 bases, J lost 2 bases, and 11 bases lay in between. Germline-derived CDR1 and CDR2 are MNHEY and SMNVEV (reference sequence). The CDR3 is 15 residues long.

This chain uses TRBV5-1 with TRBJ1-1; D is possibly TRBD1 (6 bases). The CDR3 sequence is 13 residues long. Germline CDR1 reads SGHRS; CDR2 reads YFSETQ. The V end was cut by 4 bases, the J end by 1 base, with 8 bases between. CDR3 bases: TGCGCCAGCAGCACGGGACAGAACACTGAAGCTTTCTTT. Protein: CASSTGQNTEAFF.

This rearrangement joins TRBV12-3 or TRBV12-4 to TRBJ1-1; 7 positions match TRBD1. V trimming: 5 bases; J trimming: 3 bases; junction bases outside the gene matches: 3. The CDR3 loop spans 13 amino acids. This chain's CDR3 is CASSQGVDTEAFF. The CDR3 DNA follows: TGTGCCAGCAGTCAGGGGGTCGACACTGAAGCTTTCTTT.

CDR3 in amino acids: CAVRDRSNSGANVLTF. CDR3 coding DNA: TGTGCCGTCAGGGACAGGAGTAACTCTGGGGCCAACGTCCTGACTTTC. V is TRBV11-2 and J is TRBJ2-6, with 8 positions matching TRBD1. The CDR3 has 16 amino acids. V trimming: 11 bases; J trimming: 0 bases; junction bases outside the gene matches: 9. The germline V gene has CDR1 SGHAT and CDR2 FQNNGV.

As DNA, the CDR3 is TGTGCCAGCAGTTTACGGTACAATGAGCAGTTCTTC. Translated: CASSLRYNEQFF. The chain employs TRBV28 and TRBJ2-1; no definite D call. Trimming left V 2 bases short and J 4 bases short, with 3 bases between. Looked up from germline, CDR1 is MDHEN and CDR2 is SYDVKM. The CDR3 has 12 amino acids. Supplemented by reference TRBV28 and TRBJ2-1, the full variable domain reads DVKVTQSSRYLVKRTGEKVFLECVQDMDHENMFWYRQDPGLGLRLIYFSYDVKMKEKGDIPEGYSVSREKKERFSLILESASTNQTSMYLCASSLRYNEQFFGPGTRLTVL.

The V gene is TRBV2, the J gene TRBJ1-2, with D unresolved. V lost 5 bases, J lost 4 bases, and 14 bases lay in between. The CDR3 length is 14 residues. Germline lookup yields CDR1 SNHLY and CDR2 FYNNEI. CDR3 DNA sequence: TGTGCCAGCAGTTACACTATCGGGATCTATGGCTACACCTTC. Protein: CASSYTIGIYGYTF.

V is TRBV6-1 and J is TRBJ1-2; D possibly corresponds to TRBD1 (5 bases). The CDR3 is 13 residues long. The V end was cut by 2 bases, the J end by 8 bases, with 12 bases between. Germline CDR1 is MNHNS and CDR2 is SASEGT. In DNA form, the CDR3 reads TGTGCCAGCAGTGAAACCTACCAGGGCGGCTACACCTTC. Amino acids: CASSETYQGGYTF.

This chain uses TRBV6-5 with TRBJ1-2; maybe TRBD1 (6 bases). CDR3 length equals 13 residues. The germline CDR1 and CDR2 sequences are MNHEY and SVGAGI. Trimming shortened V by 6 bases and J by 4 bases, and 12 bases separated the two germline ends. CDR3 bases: TGTGCCAGCAGGGTGACAGGCCTCTATGGCTACACCTTC. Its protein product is CASRVTGLYGYTF.

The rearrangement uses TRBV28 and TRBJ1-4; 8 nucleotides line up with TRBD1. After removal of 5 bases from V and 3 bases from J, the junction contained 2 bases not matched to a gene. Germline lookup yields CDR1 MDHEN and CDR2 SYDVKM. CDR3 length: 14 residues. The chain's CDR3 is CASSEQGANEKLFF. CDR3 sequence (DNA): TGTGCCAGCAGTGAACAGGGGGCTAATGAAAAACTGTTTTTT.

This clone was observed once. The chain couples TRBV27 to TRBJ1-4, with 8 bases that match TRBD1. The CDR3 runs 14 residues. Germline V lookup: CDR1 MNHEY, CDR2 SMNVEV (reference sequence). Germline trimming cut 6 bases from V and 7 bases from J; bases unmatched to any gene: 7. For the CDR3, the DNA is TGTGCCAGCAGGGCACAGGGGGTTGGTGAAAAACTGTTTTTT. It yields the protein CASRAQGVGEKLFF.

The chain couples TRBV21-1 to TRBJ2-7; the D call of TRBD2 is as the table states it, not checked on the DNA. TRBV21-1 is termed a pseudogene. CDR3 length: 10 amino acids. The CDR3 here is CASTRGEQYF. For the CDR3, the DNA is TGTGCCAGCACACGCGGGGAGCAGTACTTC.

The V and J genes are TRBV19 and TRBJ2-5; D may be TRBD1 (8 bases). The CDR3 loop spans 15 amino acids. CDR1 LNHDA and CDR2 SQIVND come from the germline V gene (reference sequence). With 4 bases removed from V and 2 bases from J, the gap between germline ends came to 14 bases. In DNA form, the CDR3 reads TGTGCCAGTAGTAGATACAGGGGGGGACAAGAGACCCAGTACTTC. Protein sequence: CASSRYRGGQETQYF.

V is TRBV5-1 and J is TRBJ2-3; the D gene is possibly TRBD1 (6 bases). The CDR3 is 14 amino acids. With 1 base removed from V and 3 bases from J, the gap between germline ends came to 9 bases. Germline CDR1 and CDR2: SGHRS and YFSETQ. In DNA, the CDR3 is TGCGCCAGCAGCTTGTGGGGGCAGACAGATACGCAGTATTTT. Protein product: CASSLWGQTDTQYF.